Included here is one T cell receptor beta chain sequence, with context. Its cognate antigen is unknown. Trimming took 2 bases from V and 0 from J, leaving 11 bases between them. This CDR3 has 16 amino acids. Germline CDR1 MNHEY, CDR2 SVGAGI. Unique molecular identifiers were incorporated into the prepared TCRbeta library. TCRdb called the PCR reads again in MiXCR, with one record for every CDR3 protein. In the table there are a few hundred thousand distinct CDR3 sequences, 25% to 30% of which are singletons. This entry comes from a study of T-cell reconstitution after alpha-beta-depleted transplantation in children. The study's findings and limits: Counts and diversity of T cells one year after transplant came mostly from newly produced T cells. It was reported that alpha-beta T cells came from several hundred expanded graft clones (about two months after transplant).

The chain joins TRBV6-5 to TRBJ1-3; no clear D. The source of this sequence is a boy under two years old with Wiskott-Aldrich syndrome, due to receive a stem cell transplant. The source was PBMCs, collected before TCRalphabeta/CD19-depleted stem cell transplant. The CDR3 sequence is CASSYKIPDSGNTIYF. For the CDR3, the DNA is TGTGCCAGCAGTTACAAAATACCGGACTCTGGAAACACCATATATTTT.